This T cell receptor (beta chain) emerged from a study of blood T cells in healthy people across ages. The authors ran a second PCR of 7 to 11 cycles using a sample-barcoded 5' primer and a J-beta primer mix. TCRdb passed the 5' RACE reads through MiXCR, listing each CDR3 protein once. The data show some 1.8 million distinct CDR3 sequences, 35% to 50% seen once. The CDR3 is made up of 15 amino acids. Per germline, CDR1 SGHNT and CDR2 YENEEA. V was cut by 0 bases and J by 0 bases, with 8 bases left in between. V is TRBV11-3 and J is TRBJ1-2; D remains unclear. This receptor was obtained from a human donor in good health. The specimen sequenced was blood. This CDR3 reads CASSLDGLTNYGYTF. The CDR3 nucleotides are TGTGCCAGCAGCTTAGATGGTCTTACTAACTATGGCTACACCTTC.